This T cell receptor beta chain is from a study of T cell responses to AZD1222 COVID-19 vaccine. Only in-frame clones appear in the TCRdb table, and some are missing; sequencing was by immunoSEQ multiplex PCR. The sample lists around 250,000 clones; approximately 95% were seen once. Looked up from germline, CDR1 is SGHTA and CDR2 is FQGNSA. Trimming took 7 bases from V and 3 from J, leaving 19 bases between them. The CDR3 loop spans 15 amino acids. The chain recombines TRBV7-2 with TRBJ2-7; tentatively, D is TRBD1 or TRBD2 (6 bases each). The receptor was isolated from an adult in good health. The source material was peripheral blood, sampled on day 0 of AZD1222 vaccination. The CDR3 DNA is TGTGCCAGCACCGTTACGGGGGCAGGGTACTACGAGCAGTACTTC. Its protein is CASTVTGAGYYEQYF.